This TCR beta chain was captured in a study of blood T cell repertoires in COVID-19. The wider study: Sites across the United States, Italy and Spain contributed samples from acute and convalescent COVID-19. T cells, B-cell-depleted T cells, or PBMCs supplied cDNA or gDNA.

Libraries were prepared by immunoSEQ multiplex PCR; TCRdb keeps only in-frame clonotypes and omits some of them. The top ten hold roughly 8.6% of the sample, which has some 190,000 clones, 60% to 85% seen once. The CDR3 covers 19 residues. Trimming removed 4 bases from V and 4 bases from J; junction bases left unmatched: 10. Germline-derived CDR1 and CDR2 are PRHDT and FYEKMQ (reference sequence). The V gene is TRBV13, the J gene TRBJ2-1, with TRBD2 identical over 16 bases. The sample comprised peripheral blood. The sequence came from a woman aged 45-60 years with active or convalescent COVID-19. CDR3 DNA: TGTGCCAGCAGCTCGGGACTAGCGGGAGGGCCAAGGGAGTACAATGAGCAGTTCTTC. Encoded protein: CASSSGLAGGPREYNEQFF.